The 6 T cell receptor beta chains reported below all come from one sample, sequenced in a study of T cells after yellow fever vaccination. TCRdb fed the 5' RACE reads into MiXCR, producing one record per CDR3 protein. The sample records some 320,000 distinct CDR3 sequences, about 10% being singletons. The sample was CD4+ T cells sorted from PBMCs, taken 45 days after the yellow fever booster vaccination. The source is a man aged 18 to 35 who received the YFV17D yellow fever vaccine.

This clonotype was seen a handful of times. CDR3 loop: CATHGTTGANVLTF. The CDR3 nucleotides are TGTGCCACCCACGGGACGACTGGGGCCAACGTCCTGACTTTC. The V gene is TRBV28, the J gene TRBJ2-6; D possibly uses TRBD1 or TRBD2 (5 bases each). Trimming shortened V by 10 bases and J by 2 bases, and 12 bases separated the two germline ends. Germline loops: CDR1 MDHEN, CDR2 SYDVKM. This CDR3 has 14 amino acids.

The chain's CDR3 is CASSQDGRSLLHF. CDR3 in DNA: TGTGCCAGCAGCCAAGATGGTAGGTCGCTCCTCCACTTT. The rearrangement joins TRBV3-1 to TRBJ1-6, with D unclear. CDR1 is LGHDT and CDR2 is YNNKEL in the germline V gene (reference sequence). Trimming shortened V by 0 bases and J by 15 bases, and 12 bases separated the two germline ends. The CDR3 length is 13 residues. The full variable domain, rest sourced from reference TRBV3-1 and TRBJ1-6, is DTAVSQTPKYLVTQMGNDKSIKCEQNLGHDTMYWYKQDSKKFLKIMFSYNNKELIINETVPNRFSPKSPDKAHLNLHINSLELGDSAVYFCASSQDGRSLLHFGNGTRLTVT.

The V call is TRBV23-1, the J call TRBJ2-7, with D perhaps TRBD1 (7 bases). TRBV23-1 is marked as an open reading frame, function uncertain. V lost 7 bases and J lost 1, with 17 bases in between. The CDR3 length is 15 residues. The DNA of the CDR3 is TGCGCCAGCAATCGCAGGGGGACTCTTTCCTACGAGCAGTACTTC. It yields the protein CASNRRGTLSYEQYF.

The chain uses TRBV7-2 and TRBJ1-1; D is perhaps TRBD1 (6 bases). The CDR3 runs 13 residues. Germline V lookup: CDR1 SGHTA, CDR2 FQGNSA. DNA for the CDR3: TGTGCAGCTAACAGGGATACGAACACTGAAGCTTTCTTT. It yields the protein CAANRDTNTEAFF.

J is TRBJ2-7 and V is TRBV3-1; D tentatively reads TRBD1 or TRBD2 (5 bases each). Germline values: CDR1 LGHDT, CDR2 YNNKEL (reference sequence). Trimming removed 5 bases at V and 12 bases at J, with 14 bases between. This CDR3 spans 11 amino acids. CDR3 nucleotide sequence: TGTGCCAGCAGCGAGGGACCCGCGCTGTACTTC. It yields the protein CASSEGPALYF.

This CDR3 is CASSQVEGARGYTF. The CDR3 nucleotides read TGCGCCAGCAGCCAAGTTGAGGGGGCAAGAGGCTACACCTTC. V gene TRBV4-3 combines with J gene TRBJ1-2; 7 bases align to TRBD1. The CDR3 covers 14 residues. Per the germline V gene, CDR1 is LGHNA and CDR2 is YSLEER. The V segment lost 1 base and the J segment 8 bases; nucleotides outside the gene matches: 7.